At least ten counts were recorded for the clone carrying this T cell receptor beta chain. Time point noted: blood at routine non-recurrence follow-up after resection. Unsorted samples of tumor, nontumor lung or frozen PBMC had their whole RNA sequenced. The germline V gene encodes CDR1 KGHDR and CDR2 SFDVKD. The V end was cut by 4 bases, the J end by 1 base, with 9 bases between. The CDR3 extends over 14 amino acids. The entry originates in a study of spatial heterogeneity in lung cancer. Turning to the study itself: The study sequenced follow-up PBMC samples when they were available, at a median of roughly 24 months after resection.

TCRdb reprocessed the 5' RACE reads via MiXCR and lists one record per CDR3 protein. The sample carries tens of thousands of distinct CDR3 sequences, approximately 6% recorded once. This receptor was identified in a male donor with early-stage non-small cell lung cancer. V gene TRBV24-1 combines with J gene TRBJ1-1, with unresolved D. Sample: PBMCs, taken at follow-up. In DNA form, the CDR3 reads TGTGCCACCAGTGAGTCTTGGGGGAACACTGAAGCTTTCTTT. Translating it yields CATSESWGNTEAFF.